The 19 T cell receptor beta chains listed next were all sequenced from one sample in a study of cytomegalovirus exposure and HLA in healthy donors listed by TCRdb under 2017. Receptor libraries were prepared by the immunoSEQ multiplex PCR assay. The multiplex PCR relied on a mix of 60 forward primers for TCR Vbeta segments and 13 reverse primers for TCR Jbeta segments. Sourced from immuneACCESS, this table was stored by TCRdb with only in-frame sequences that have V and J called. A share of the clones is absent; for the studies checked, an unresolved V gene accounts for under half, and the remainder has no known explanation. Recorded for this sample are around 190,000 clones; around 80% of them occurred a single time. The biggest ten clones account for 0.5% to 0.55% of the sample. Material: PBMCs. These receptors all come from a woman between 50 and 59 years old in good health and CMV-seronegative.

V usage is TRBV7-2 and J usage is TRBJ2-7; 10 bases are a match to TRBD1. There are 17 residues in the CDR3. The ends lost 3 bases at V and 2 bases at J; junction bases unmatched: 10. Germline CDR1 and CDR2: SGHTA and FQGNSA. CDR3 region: CASSFRGGTGETYEQYF. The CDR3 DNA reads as TGTGCCAGCAGCTTTAGAGGGGGGACAGGGGAGACCTACGAGCAGTACTTC.

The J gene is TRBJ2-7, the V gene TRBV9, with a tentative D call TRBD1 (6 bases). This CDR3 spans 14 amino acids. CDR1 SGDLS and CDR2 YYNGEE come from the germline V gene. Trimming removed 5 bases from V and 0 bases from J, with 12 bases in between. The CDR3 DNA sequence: TGTGCCAGCAGTCTAACAGGGAGCTCCTACGAGCAGTACTTC. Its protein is CASSLTGSSYEQYF.

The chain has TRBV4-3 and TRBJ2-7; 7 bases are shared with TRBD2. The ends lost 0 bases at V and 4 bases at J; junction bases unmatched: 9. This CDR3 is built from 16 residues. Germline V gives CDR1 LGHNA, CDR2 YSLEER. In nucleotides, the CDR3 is TGCGCCAGCAGCCAAGATTGGCTAGCGGAAAGTTACGAGCAGTACTTC. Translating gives CASSQDWLAESYEQYF.

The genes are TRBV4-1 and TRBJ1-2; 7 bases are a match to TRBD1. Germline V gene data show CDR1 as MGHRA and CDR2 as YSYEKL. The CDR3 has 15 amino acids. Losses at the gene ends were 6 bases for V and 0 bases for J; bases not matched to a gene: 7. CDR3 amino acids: CASRSPGTANYGYTF. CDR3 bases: TGCGCCAGCAGAAGCCCCGGGACAGCTAACTATGGCTACACCTTC.

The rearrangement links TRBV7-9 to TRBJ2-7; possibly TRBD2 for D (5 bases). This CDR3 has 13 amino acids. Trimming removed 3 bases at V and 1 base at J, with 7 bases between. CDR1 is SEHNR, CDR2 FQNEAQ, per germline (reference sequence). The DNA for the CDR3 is TGTGCCAGCAGCTTCGGCGGGTCCTACGAGCAGTACTTC. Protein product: CASSFGGSYEQYF.

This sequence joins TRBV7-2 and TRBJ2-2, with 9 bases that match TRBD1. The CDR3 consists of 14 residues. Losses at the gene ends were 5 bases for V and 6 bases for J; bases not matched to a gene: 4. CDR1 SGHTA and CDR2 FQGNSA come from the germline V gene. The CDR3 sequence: CASSRDRVAGELFF. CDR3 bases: TGTGCCAGCAGCCGGGACAGGGTGGCCGGGGAGCTGTTTTTT.

CDR3 coding DNA: TGTGCCAGCAGTTCGGGTTCTGGAAACACCATATATTTT. This codes for CASSSGSGNTIYF. The chain recombines TRBV28 with TRBJ1-3; D remains unclear. Trimming left V 4 bases short and J 1 base short, with 5 bases between. Germline-derived CDR1 and CDR2 are MDHEN and SYDVKM. This CDR3 spans 13 amino acids.

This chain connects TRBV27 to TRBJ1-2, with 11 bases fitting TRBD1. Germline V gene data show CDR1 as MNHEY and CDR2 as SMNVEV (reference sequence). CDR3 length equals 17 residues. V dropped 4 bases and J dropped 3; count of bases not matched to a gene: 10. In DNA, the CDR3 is TGTGCCAGCAGTTCACGGACAGGGGGCGGGGTTGACTATGGCTACACCTTC. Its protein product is CASSSRTGGGVDYGYTF.

CDR3 residues: CASSWAEANYGYTF. The DNA of the CDR3 is TGTGCCAGCAGTTGGGCCGAAGCTAACTATGGCTACACCTTC. This rearrangement joins TRBV6-1 to TRBJ1-2, with D uncertain. CDR1 is MNHNS and CDR2 is SASEGT in the germline V gene. The V and J ends lost 5 bases and 0 bases respectively, with 10 bases between them. The CDR3 length is 14 residues.

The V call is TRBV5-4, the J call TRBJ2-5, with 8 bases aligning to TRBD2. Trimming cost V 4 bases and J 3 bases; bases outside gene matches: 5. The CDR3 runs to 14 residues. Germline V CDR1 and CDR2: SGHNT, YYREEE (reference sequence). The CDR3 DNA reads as TGTGCCAGCAGCATGCGAGCGGGAGAAGAGACCCAGTACTTC. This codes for CASSMRAGEETQYF.

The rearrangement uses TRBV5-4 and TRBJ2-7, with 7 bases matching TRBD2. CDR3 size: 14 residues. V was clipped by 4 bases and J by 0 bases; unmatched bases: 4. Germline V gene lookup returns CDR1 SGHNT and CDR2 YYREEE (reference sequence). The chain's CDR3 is CASSPGLGSYEQYF. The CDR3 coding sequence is TGTGCCAGCAGCCCCGGACTAGGCTCCTACGAGCAGTACTTC.

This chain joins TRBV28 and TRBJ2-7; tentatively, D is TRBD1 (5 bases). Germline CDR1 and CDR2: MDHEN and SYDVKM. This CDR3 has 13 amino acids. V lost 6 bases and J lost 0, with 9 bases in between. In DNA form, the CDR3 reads TGTGCCAGCAGCCCTACAGGCTCCTACGAGCAGTACTTC. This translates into CASSPTGSYEQYF.

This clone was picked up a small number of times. The CDR3 spells CASIHWGDLYNEQFF. For the CDR3, the DNA is TGTGCCAGCATCCATTGGGGAGACCTATACAATGAGCAGTTCTTC. The chain uses TRBV11-2 and TRBJ2-1, with D possibly TRBD2 on 5 matching bases. CDR3 size: 15 residues. V lost 7 bases, J lost 4 bases, and 17 bases lay in between. The germline V gene has CDR1 SGHAT and CDR2 FQNNGV. The full variable domain, rest sourced from reference TRBV11-2 and TRBJ2-1, is EAGVAQSPRYKIIEKRQSVAFWCNPISGHATLYWYQQILGQGPKLLIQFQNNGVVDDSQLPKDRFSAERLKGVDSTLKIQPAKLEDSAVYLCASIHWGDLYNEQFFGPGTRLTVL.

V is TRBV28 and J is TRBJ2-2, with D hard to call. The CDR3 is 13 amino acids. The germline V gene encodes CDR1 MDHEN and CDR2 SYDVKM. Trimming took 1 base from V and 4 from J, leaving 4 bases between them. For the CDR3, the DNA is TGTGCCAGCAGTTTATTCGTCACCGGGGAGCTGTTTTTT. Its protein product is CASSLFVTGELFF.

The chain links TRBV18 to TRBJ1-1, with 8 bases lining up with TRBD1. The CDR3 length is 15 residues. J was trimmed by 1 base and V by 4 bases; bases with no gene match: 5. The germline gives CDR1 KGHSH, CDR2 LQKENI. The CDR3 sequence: CASSQRQGTNTEAFF. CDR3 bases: TGTGCCAGCTCACAACGACAGGGGACGAACACTGAAGCTTTCTTT.

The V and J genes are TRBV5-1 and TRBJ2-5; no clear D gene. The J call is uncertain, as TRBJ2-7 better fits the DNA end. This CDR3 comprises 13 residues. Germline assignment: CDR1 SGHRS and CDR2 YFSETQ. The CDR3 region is CASSQDLWYEQYF. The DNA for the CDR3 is TGCGCCAGCAGCCAAGACTTATGGTACGAGCAGTACTTC.

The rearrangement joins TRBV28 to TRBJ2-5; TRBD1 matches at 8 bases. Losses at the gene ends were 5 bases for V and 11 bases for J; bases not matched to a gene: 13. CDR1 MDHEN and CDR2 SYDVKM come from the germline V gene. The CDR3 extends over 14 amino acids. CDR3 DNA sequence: TGTGCCAGCAGTCCCGGACAGGGTTTGTGGGAGCAGTACTTC. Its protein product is CASSPGQGLWEQYF.

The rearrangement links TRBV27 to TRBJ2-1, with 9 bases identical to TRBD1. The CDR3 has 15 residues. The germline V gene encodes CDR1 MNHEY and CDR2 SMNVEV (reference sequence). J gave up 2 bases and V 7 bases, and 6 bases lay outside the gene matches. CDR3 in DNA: TGTGCCAGCAAAACAACAGGGGGCGCCTACAATGAGCAGTTCTTC. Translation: CASKTTGGAYNEQFF.

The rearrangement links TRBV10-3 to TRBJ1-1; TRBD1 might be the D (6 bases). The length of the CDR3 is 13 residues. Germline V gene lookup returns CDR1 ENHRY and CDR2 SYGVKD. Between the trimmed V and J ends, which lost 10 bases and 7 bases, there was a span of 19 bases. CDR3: CATERTSGVEAFF. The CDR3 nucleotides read TGTGCCACCGAACGCACCTCAGGGGTTGAAGCTTTCTTT.